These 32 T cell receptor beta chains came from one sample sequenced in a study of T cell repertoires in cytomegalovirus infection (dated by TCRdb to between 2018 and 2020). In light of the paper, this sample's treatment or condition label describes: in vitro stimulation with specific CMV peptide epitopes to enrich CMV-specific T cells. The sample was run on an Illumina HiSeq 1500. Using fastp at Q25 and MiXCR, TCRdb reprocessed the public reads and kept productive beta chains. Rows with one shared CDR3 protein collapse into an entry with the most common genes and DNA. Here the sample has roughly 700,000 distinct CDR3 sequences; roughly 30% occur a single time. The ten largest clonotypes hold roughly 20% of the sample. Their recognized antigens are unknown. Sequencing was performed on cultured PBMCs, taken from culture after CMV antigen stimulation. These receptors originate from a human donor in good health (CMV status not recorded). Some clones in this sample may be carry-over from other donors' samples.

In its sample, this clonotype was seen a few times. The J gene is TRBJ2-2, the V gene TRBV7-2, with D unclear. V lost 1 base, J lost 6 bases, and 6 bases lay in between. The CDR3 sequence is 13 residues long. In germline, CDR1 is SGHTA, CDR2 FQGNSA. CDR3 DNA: TGTGCCAGCAGCTTAGACGGTGCCGGGGAGCTGTTTTTT. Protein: CASSLDGAGELFF. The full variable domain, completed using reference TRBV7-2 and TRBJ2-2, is GAGVSQSPSNKVTEKGKDVELRCDPISGHTALYWYRQSLGQGLEFLIYFQGNSAPDKSGLPSDRFSAERTGGSVSTLTIQRTQQEDSAVYLCASSLDGAGELFFGEGSRLTVL.

In nucleotides, the CDR3 is TGTGCCAGCAGTTTACGGAAAGTCACCGGGGAGCTGTTTTTT. The encoded protein is CASSLRKVTGELFF. The chain carries TRBV27 and TRBJ2-2; D ambiguous. V was trimmed by 2 bases and J by 4 bases, leaving 8 bases between them. The CDR3 length is 14 residues. Per the germline V gene, CDR1 is MNHEY and CDR2 is SMNVEV (reference sequence).

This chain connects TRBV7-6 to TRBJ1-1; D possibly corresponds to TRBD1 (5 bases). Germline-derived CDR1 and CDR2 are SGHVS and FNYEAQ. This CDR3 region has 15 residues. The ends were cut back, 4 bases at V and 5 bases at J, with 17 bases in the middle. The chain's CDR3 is CASSSTRQRGTEAFF. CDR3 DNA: TGTGCCAGCAGCTCCACTCGACAGAGGGGAACTGAAGCTTTCTTT.

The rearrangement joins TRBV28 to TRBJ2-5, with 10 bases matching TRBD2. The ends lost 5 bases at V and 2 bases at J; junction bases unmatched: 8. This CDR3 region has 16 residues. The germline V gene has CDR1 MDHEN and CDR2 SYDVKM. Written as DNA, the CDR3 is TGTGCCAGCAGTCTGTATAGCGGGGGGCCTCAAGAGACCCAGTACTTC. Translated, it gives CASSLYSGGPQETQYF.

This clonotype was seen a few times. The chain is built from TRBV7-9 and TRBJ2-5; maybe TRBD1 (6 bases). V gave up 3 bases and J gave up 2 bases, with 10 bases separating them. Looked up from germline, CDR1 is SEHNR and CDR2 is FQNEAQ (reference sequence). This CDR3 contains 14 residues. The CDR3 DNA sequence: TGTGCCAGCAGCTTCGGGACACCACAAGAGACCCAGTACTTC. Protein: CASSFGTPQETQYF.

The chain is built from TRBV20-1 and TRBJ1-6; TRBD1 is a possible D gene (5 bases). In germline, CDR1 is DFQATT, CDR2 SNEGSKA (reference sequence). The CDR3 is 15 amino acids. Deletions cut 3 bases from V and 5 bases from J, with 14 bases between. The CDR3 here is CSARRGRGDNSPLHF. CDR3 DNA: TGCAGTGCTAGGAGGGGCCGGGGGGATAATTCACCCCTCCACTTT.

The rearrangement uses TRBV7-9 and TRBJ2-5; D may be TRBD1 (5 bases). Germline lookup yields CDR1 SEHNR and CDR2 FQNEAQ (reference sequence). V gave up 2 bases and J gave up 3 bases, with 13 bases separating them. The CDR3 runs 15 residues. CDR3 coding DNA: TGTGCCAGCAGCTTATTCAGGGCCACCAAAGAGACCCAGTACTTC. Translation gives CASSLFRATKETQYF. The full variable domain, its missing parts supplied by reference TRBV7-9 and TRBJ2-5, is DTGVSQNPRHKITKRGQNVTFRCDPISEHNRLYWYRQTLGQGPEFLTYFQNEAQLEKSRLLSDRFSAERPKGSFSTLEIQRTEQGDSAMYLCASSLFRATKETQYFGPGTRLLVL.

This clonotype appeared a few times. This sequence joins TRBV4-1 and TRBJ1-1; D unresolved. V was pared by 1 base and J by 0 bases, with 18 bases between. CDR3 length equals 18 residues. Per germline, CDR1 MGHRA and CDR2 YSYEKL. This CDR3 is CASSQGTNPLGMNTEAFF. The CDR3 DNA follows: TGCGCCAGCAGCCAAGGGACCAACCCACTGGGAATGAACACTGAAGCTTTCTTT.

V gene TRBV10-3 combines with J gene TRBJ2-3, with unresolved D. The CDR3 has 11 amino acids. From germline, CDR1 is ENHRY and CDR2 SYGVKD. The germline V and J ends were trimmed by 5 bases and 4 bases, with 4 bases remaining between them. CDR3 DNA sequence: TGTGCCATCAGTAATGCAGATACGCAGTATTTT. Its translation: CAISNADTQYF.

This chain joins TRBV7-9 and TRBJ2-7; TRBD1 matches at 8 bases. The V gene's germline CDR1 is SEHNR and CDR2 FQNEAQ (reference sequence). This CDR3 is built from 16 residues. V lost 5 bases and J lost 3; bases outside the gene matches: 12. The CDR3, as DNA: TGTGCCAGCAGCCTCAGTACGGGACAGGCAGTCTACGAGCAGTACTTC. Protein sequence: CASSLSTGQAVYEQYF.

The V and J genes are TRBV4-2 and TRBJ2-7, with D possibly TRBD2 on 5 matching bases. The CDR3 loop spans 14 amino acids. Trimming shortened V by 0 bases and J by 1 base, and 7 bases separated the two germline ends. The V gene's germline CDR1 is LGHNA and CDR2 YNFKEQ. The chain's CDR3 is CASSQDRDSYEQYF. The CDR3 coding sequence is TGTGCCAGCAGCCAAGATCGGGATTCCTACGAGCAGTACTTC.

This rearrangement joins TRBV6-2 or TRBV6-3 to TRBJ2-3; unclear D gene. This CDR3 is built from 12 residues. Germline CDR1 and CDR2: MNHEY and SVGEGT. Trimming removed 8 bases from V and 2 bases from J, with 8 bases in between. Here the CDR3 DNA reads TGTGCCAGCCAGCGTTACACAGATACGCAGTATTTT. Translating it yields CASQRYTDTQYF.

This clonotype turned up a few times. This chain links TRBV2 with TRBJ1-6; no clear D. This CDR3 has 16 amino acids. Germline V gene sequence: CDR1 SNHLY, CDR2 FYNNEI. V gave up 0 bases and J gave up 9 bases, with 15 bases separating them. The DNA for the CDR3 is TGTGCCAGCAGTGAAGCGTCACATCTAGGTGGTTCACCCCTCCACTTT. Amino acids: CASSEASHLGGSPLHF.

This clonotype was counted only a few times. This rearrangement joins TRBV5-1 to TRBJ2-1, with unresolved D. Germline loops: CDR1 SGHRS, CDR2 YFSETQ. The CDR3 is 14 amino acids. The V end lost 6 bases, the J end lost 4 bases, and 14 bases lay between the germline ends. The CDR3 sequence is CASMVQTSYNEQFF. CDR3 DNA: TGCGCCAGCATGGTCCAAACTTCTTACAATGAGCAGTTCTTC.

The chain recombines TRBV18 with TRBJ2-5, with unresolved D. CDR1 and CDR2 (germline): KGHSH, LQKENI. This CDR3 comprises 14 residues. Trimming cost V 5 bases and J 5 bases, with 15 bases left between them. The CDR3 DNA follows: TGTGCCAGCTCATCGGTCGGCGTGGACGAGACCCAGTACTTC. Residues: CASSSVGVDETQYF.

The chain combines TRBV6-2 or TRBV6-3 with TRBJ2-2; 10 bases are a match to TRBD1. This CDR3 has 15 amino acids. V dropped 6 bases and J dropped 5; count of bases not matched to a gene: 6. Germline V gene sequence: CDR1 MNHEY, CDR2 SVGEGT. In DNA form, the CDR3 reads TGTGCCAGCAGCCGGGACAGGGGTGCAACCGGGGAGCTGTTTTTT. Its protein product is CASSRDRGATGELFF.

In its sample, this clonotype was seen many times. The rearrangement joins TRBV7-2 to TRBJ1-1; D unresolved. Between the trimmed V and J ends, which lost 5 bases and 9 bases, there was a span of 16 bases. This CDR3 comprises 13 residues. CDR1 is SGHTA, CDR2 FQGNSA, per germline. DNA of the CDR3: TGTGCCAGCAGCCAAGGAATGGTAGGGCAAGCTTTCTTT. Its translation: CASSQGMVGQAFF.

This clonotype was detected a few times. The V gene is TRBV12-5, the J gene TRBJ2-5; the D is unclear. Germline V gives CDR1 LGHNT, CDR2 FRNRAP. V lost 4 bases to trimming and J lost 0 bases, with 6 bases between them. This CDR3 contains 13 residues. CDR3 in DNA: TGTGCTAGTGGTTCCACGTACCAAGAGACCCAGTACTTC. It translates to CASGSTYQETQYF.

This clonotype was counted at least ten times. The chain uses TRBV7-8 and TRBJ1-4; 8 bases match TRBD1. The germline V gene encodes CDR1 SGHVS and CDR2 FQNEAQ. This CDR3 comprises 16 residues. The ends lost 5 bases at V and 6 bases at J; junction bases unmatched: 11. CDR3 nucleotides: TGTGCCAGCAGCCGTTTGGAACAGGGGGGGGATGAAAAACTGTTTTTT. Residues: CASSRLEQGGDEKLFF.

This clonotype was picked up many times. The CDR3 DNA is TGTGCCAGCAGCTTTGGGGACAGGGAGACCCAGTACTTC. It codes for CASSFGDRETQYF. The gene calls are TRBV7-2 and TRBJ2-5; 8 bases agree with TRBD1. In germline, CDR1 is SGHTA, CDR2 FQGNSA. Trimming at V came to 3 bases and at J to 5 bases, leaving 2 bases not matched to a gene. This CDR3 is built from 13 residues.

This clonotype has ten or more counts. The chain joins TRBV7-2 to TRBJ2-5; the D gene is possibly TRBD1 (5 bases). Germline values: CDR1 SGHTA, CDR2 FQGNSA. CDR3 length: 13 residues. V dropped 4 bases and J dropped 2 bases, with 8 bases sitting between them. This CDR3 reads CASSSGFQETQYF. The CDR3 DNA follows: TGTGCCAGCAGCTCAGGGTTTCAAGAGACCCAGTACTTC.

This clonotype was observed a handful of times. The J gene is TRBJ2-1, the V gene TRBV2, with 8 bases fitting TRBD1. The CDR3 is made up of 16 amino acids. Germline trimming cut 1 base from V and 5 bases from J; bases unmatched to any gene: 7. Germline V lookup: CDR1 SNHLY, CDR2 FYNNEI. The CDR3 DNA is TGTGCCAGCAGTGAAGGGGCCAGGGGGCTGAACAATGAGCAGTTCTTC. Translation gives CASSEGARGLNNEQFF. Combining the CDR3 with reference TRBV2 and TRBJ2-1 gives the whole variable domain EPEVTQTPSHQVTQMGQEVILRCVPISNHLYFYWYRQILGQKVEFLVSFYNNEISEKSEIFDDQFSVERPDGSNFTLKIRSTKLEDSAMYFCASSEGARGLNNEQFFGPGTRLTVL.

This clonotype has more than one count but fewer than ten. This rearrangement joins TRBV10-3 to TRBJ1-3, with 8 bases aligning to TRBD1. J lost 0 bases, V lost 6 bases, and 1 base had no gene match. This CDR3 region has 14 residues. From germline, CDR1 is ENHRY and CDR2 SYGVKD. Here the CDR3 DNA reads TGTGCCATCAGGGGGACAGGCTCTGGAAACACCATATATTTT. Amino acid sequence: CAIRGTGSGNTIYF.

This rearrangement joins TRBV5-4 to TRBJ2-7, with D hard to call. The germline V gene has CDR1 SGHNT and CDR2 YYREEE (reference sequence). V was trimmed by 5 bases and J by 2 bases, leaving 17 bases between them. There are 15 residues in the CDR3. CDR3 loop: CASREERRKAYEQYF. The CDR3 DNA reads TGTGCCAGCAGAGAGGAACGACGGAAGGCCTACGAGCAGTACTTC.

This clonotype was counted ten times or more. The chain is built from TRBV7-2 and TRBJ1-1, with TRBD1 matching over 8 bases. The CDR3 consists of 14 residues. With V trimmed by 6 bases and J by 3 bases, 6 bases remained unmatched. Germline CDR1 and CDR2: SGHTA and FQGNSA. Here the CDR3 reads CASSRQGRDTEAFF. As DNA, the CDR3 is TGTGCCAGCAGTCGACAGGGGAGGGACACTGAAGCTTTCTTT.

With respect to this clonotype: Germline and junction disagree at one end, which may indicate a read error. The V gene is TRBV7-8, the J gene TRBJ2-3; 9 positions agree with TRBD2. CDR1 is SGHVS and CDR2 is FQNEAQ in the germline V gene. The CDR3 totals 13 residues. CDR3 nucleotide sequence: TGTGCCAGCAGCTTAGCGGGGGCGGGGGGGCCTAGTTTT. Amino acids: CASSLAGAGGPSF.

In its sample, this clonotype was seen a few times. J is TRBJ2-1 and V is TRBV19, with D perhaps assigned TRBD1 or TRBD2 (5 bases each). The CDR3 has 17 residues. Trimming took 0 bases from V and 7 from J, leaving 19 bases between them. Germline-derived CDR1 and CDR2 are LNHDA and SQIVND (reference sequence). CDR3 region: CASSIDSAGTDTNEQFF. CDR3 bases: TGTGCCAGTAGTATAGATTCAGCAGGGACGGACACTAATGAGCAGTTCTTC.

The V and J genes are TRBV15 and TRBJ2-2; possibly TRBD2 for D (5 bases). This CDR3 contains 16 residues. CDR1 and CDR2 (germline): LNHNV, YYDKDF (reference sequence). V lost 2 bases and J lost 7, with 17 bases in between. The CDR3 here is CATSRLRVELGGELFF. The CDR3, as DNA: TGTGCCACCAGCAGACTGCGGGTAGAACTCGGCGGGGAGCTGTTTTTT.

In DNA, the CDR3 is TGTGCCACCCCGAAGGGGGCGGGGAACACTGAAGCTTTCTTT. Translation: CATPKGAGNTEAFF. The V gene is TRBV6-1, the J gene TRBJ1-1; 7 bases line up with TRBD1. CDR3 length equals 14 residues. Germline V gives CDR1 MNHNS, CDR2 SASEGT. V lost 10 bases, J lost 1 base, and 9 bases stayed unmatched.

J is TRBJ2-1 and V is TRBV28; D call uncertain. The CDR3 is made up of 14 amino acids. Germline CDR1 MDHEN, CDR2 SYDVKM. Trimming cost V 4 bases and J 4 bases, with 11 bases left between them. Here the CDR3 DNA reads TGTGCCAGCAGTTCGTCGGTACTTTACAATGAGCAGTTCTTC. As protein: CASSSSVLYNEQFF.

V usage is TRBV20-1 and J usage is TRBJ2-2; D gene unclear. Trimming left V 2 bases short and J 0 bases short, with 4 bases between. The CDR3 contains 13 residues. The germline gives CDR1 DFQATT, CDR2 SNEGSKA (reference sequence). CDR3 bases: TGCAGTGCTAGAAACCCGAACACCGGGGAGCTGTTTTTT. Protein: CSARNPNTGELFF.

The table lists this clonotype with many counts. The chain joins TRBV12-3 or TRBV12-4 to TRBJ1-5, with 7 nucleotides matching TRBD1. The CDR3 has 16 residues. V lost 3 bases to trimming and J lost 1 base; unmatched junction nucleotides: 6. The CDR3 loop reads CASSFRGWVSNQPQHF. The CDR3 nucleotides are TGTGCCAGCAGTTTCAGGGGGTGGGTGAGCAATCAGCCCCAGCATTTT.